A single sample gave rise to the 10 T cell receptor beta chains below, sequenced in a study of blood T cell repertoires in COVID-19. The method was immunoSEQ multiplex PCR; TCRdb's version includes in-frame clones alone and lacks a portion of them. The repertoire has tens of thousands of clones, approximately 80% of them found once; the top ten carry roughly 6.9%. The sequencing input was peripheral blood. Receptor source: a man aged 55 to 70 with acute or convalescent COVID-19.

V and J are TRBV6-6 and TRBJ2-5; TRBD1 matches at 8 bases. V lost 0 bases, J lost 2 bases, and 2 bases stayed unmatched. The CDR3 is 15 amino acids. Germline V lookup: CDR1 MNHNY, CDR2 SVGAGI (reference sequence). The CDR3 bases are TGTGCCAGCAGTTACTCGAACAGGGGGCAAGAGACCCAGTACTTC. This codes for CASSYSNRGQETQYF.

This clone was seen more than once but under ten times. This sequence joins TRBV7-8 and TRBJ1-5; D is unclear. Germline V gene data show CDR1 as SGHVS and CDR2 as FQNEAQ. This CDR3 comprises 13 residues. V lost 6 bases and J lost 7, with 13 bases in between. The CDR3 here is CASSYDGVQPQHF. The CDR3 DNA reads TGTGCCAGCAGTTACGACGGGGTCCAGCCCCAGCATTTT. The full variable domain, rest sourced from reference TRBV7-8 and TRBJ1-5, is GAGVSQSPRYKVAKRGQDVALRCDPISGHVSLFWYQQALGQGPEFLTYFQNEAQLDKSGLPSDRFFAERPEGSVSTLKIQRTQQEDSAVYLCASSYDGVQPQHFGDGTRLSIL.

In DNA form, the CDR3 reads TGTGCCAGCAGTTTATTCGGACAGGGTCCCCATACGCAGTATTTT. Its translation: CASSLFGQGPHTQYF. The genes are TRBV27 and TRBJ2-3; 8 bases line up with TRBD1. This CDR3 is 15 amino acids long. V shed 1 base, J shed 7 bases, and the junction held 7 bases outside the gene matches. CDR1 MNHEY and CDR2 SMNVEV come from the germline V gene (reference sequence).

The J gene is TRBJ1-6, the V gene TRBV11-3; no firm D call. Trimming took off 1 base at V and 7 bases at J, with 14 bases between the two ends. Germline V gives CDR1 SGHNT, CDR2 YENEEA. The CDR3 consists of 16 residues. CDR3 DNA sequence: TGTGCCAGCAGCTTAGGCCCCGACATCACAAATTCACCCCTCCACTTT. This sequence encodes CASSLGPDITNSPLHF.

The gene calls are TRBV7-9 and TRBJ2-2; 10 positions match TRBD1. The V gene's germline CDR1 is SEHNR and CDR2 FQNEAQ (reference sequence). J was trimmed by 1 base and V by 1 base; bases with no gene match: 6. The CDR3 extends over 18 amino acids. The DNA for the CDR3 is TGTGCCAGCAGCTTAGAGGGACAGGGGATTCGGAACACCGGGGAGCTGTTTTTT. It specifies CASSLEGQGIRNTGELFF.

The rearrangement links TRBV9 to TRBJ2-7, with 10 bases fitting TRBD2. The germline V gene has CDR1 SGDLS and CDR2 YYNGEE. The CDR3 runs to 14 residues. J was trimmed by 7 bases and V by 4 bases; bases with no gene match: 8. CDR3 amino acids: CASSQLSGGEEQYF. The CDR3 DNA is TGTGCCAGCAGCCAACTAAGCGGGGGGGAAGAGCAGTACTTC.

The chain carries TRBV18 and TRBJ2-2; TRBD1 aligns across 7 bases. Trimming took 6 bases from V and 2 from J; bases not matched to a gene: 6. Germline CDR1 and CDR2: KGHSH and LQKENI. The CDR3 runs to 15 residues. CDR3 nucleotide sequence: TGTGCCAGCTCGCCGGGACAGATAAACACCGGGGAGCTGTTTTTT. Amino acids: CASSPGQINTGELFF.

The genes are TRBV28 and TRBJ1-2; TRBD1 aligns across 9 bases. Trimming took 4 bases from V and 8 from J; bases not matched to a gene: 8. The germline V gene has CDR1 MDHEN and CDR2 SYDVKM. The CDR3 loop spans 14 amino acids. The CDR3 region is CASSYTGGRDGYTF. In DNA form, the CDR3 reads TGTGCCAGCAGTTACACAGGGGGCCGTGACGGCTACACCTTC.

The rearrangement links TRBV10-1 to TRBJ2-3; D is possibly TRBD2 (7 bases). Germline CDR1 is WNHNN and CDR2 is SYGVQD (reference sequence). The CDR3 loop spans 14 amino acids. Trimming removed 7 bases from V and 8 bases from J, with 19 bases in between. The CDR3 spells CASTTGSGGGTQYF. For the CDR3, the DNA is TGCGCCAGCACAACAGGGTCAGGCGGGGGTACGCAGTATTTT.

This chain links TRBV9 with TRBJ2-3, with 9 bases aligning to TRBD2. Looked up from germline, CDR1 is SGDLS and CDR2 is YYNGEE. The CDR3 has 16 residues. V lost 3 bases to trimming and J lost 8 bases; unmatched junction nucleotides: 13. CDR3 nucleotide sequence: TGTGCCAGCAGCGCTGGCGGGGGGGCAGTAAGTGTTACGCAGTATTTT. It codes for CASSAGGGAVSVTQYF.